This is a list of T cell receptor beta chains from one sample in a study of blood T cell repertoires in COVID-19. Profiling relied on immunoSEQ multiplex PCR, and the TCRdb table lists in-frame clones only, not all of them. The table lists about 360,000 clones, more than 70% of them singletons, with 1.3% in the top ten. The material sequenced was PBMCs or T cells enriched from blood (not recorded which). The receptors were gathered from a man aged 25-45 years who had recovered from COVID-19. Each CDR3 is given with its conserved first and last residue. The order of the fields is clone size, D gene, J gene, V gene, CDR3 DNA, CDR3 protein. A D gene is named only where the DNA matches it firmly. Size is omitted from some rows. Given values are once, few, many or a class for expanded clones.

.,TRBD1,TRBJ2-7,TRBV4-1,TGCGCCAGCAGCCAAGCGGACAGGCTAAACTACGAGCAGTACTTC,CASSQADRLNYEQYF
.,TRBD2,TRBJ2-5,TRBV30,TGTGCCTGGAGTGTTGGTGGGGGAGGGGAGACCCAGTACTTC,CAWSVGGGGETQYF
once,.,TRBJ2-3,TRBV4-1,TGCGCCAGCAGCCAGAACCCAAACAGTTTCACAGATACGCAGTATTTT,CASSQNPNSFTDTQYF
.,TRBD1,TRBJ1-1,TRBV6-6,TGTGCCAGCAGTCTGCCGGGACAGCCTGAAGCTTTCTTT,CASSLPGQPEAFF
.,TRBD2,TRBJ2-1,TRBV6-4,TGTGCCAGCAGTGAGGGCAGGCTAGCGGGGGGCTCCTACAATGAGCAGTTCTTC,CASSEGRLAGGSYNEQFF
.,.,TRBJ1-5,TRBV5-5,TGTGCCAGCAGCTTGGCCGAGGGAAATCAGCCCCAGCATTTT,CASSLAEGNQPQHF
.,TRBD2,TRBJ2-2,TRBV18,TGTGCCAGCTCACCACCCGCCGGGAGGGCCGGGGAGCTGTTTTTT,CASSPPAGRAGELFF
many,.,TRBJ1-5,TRBV4-1,TGCGCCAGCAGCCGTAGGGGAGGAAATCAGCCCCAGCATTTT,CASSRRGGNQPQHF
.,.,TRBJ2-2,TRBV6-5,TGTGCCAGCAGTTACTCGGTAACAGGCGACACCGGGGAGCTGTTTTTT,CASSYSVTGDTGELFF
.,.,TRBJ1-5,TRBV4-1,TGCGCCAGCAGCCAATACGCCGGGACACTTAGCAATCAGCCCCAGCATTTT,CASSQYAGTLSNQPQHF
.,.,TRBJ1-5,TRBV7-8,TGTGCCAGCAGCTTAGTCCCCGGGTACAATCAGCCCCAGCATTTT,CASSLVPGYNQPQHF
.,TRBD1,TRBJ1-1,TRBV30,TGTGCCTGGACCCGGACAGGGGGCACTGAAGCTTTCTTT,CAWTRTGGTEAFF
.,TRBD1,TRBJ2-1,TRBV4-3,TGCGCCAGCAGCCACGACAGGGGCGCCGGGCAGTTCTTC,CASSHDRGAGQFF
.,TRBD1,TRBJ1-1,TRBV5-6,TGTGCCAGCAGCTTGAAACGACAGGGGATCACTGAAGCTTTCTTT,CASSLKRQGITEAFF
.,.,TRBJ1-5,TRBV27,TGTGCCAGCAGTCCCCGGGACATTAATCAGCCCCAGCATTTT,CASSPRDINQPQHF
.,TRBD1,TRBJ1-2,TRBV6-5,TGTGCCAACCGCAGGGGGCATGTGGATTACTATGGCTACACCTTC,CANRRGHVDYYGYTF
.,TRBD2,TRBJ2-1,TRBV6-5,TGTGCCAGCAGTTACATGCGGGGGGCAAGGAATGAGCAGTTCTTC,CASSYMRGARNEQFF
.,.,TRBJ1-5,TRBV11-3,TGTGCCACCCAAGGCAGGAAAAATCAGCCCCAGCATTTT,CATQGRKNQPQHF
.,.,TRBJ2-7,TRBV12-3/TRBV12-4,TGTGCCTCCGGAGACGGCTACGAGCAGTACTTC,CASGDGYEQYF
few,.,TRBJ2-2,TRBV9,TGTGCCAGCAGCGTAGCGGGAGACAACACCGGGGAGCTGTTTTTT,CASSVAGDNTGELFF
.,TRBD1,TRBJ1-2,TRBV4-1,TGCGCCAGCAGCCCAACAGGGGCTAACTATGGCTACACCTTC,CASSPTGANYGYTF
.,.,TRBJ1-3,TRBV30,TGTGCCTGGAGTGTACTGAACGGAAACACCATATATTTT,CAWSVLNGNTIYF
.,.,TRBJ1-2,TRBV12-2,TGTGCAAGTCTAAATTTCGGGACAGGGGGCGATTTTCATCATGGCTACACCTTC,CASLNFGTGGDFHHGYTF
.,.,TRBJ2-2,TRBV5-5,TGTGCCAGCAGCACGGACACCGGGGAGCTGTTTTTT,CASSTDTGELFF
.,.,TRBJ1-2,TRBV27,TGTGCCAGCTTGGGACGGGGGGACACGGGCTATGGCTACACCTTC,CASLGRGDTGYGYTF
.,.,TRBJ1-1,TRBV3-1/TRBV3-2,TGTGCCAGCAGCCAAACAGGGTCGAACACTGAAGCTTTCTTT,CASSQTGSNTEAFF
.,.,TRBJ1-6,TRBV13,TGTGCCAGCAGCACAGGGTCTGGTCTGGGCTCCTATAATTCACCCCTCCACTTT,CASSTGSGLGSYNSPLHF
.,TRBD1,TRBJ2-7,TRBV4-1,TGCGCCAGCAGCCAATCCGCGGACAGGGTGACCTACGAGCAGTACTTC,CASSQSADRVTYEQYF
.,.,TRBJ2-7,TRBV12-3/TRBV12-4,TGTGCCAGCAGCCGTGGAGGGGCCTACGAGCAGTACTTC,CASSRGGAYEQYF
few,.,TRBJ1-4,TRBV14,TGTGCCAGCAGCCAAGATCCCCGGGGAAAACTGTTTTTT,CASSQDPRGKLFF
.,TRBD1,TRBJ1-2,TRBV19,TGTGCCAGTAGTACCCCCCCTCGGGGACAGGGTCCGTCTGGCTACACCTTC,CASSTPPRGQGPSGYTF
.,TRBD1,TRBJ1-5,TRBV7-8,TGTGCCAGCAGCTTGACAGGGTTCTGGCGGGATCAGCCCCAGCATTTT,CASSLTGFWRDQPQHF
once,.,TRBJ2-3,TRBV5-1,TGCGCCAGCAGCTTTGGGGAGACCACAGATACGCAGTATTTT,CASSFGETTDTQYF
.,TRBD2,TRBJ2-1,TRBV6-4,TGTGCCAGCAGTGACATAGCGGGAGTAAATGAGCAGTTCTTC,CASSDIAGVNEQFF
.,TRBD2,TRBJ2-5,TRBV10-3,TGTGCCATCAGTGGGGCTAGCGGGGGGACCCAAGAGACCCAGTACTTC,CAISGASGGTQETQYF
.,.,TRBJ2-7,TRBV3-1/TRBV3-2,TGTGCCAGCAGCCCTCAAGCAGGGCCATACGAGCAGTACTTC,CASSPQAGPYEQYF
.,.,TRBJ2-7,TRBV5-1,TGCGCCAGCAGCTATCCCACTCCCTACGAGCAGTACTTC,CASSYPTPYEQYF
few,TRBD1,TRBJ1-5,TRBV30,TGTGCCTGGGACAGGGGGAATTTCGCTAATCAGCCCCAGCATTTT,CAWDRGNFANQPQHF
once,.,TRBJ2-4,TRBV19,TGTGCCAGTAGTATCGGCGGGGTAGCCAAAAACATTCAGTACTTC,CASSIGGVAKNIQYF
.,TRBD1,TRBJ1-2,TRBV3-1/TRBV3-2,TGTGCCAGCAGAGGGGGCAACTATGGCTACACCTTC,CASRGGNYGYTF
.,TRBD1,TRBJ2-1,TRBV6-6,TGTGCCAGCAGCCGACAGGGGGACAATGAGCAGTTCTTC,CASSRQGDNEQFF
.,.,TRBJ1-1,TRBV6-4,TGTGCCAGCAGGGGAACAGGGACTGAAGCTTTCTTT,CASRGTGTEAFF
few,.,TRBJ2-2,TRBV12-5,TGTGCTAGTGGTTCGGCCTTGACAGGCTATAACACCGGGGAGCTGTTTTTT,CASGSALTGYNTGELFF
.,TRBD1,TRBJ2-4,TRBV5-4,TGTGCCAGCAGCTTGGGGACAGGGGTTGGCATTCAGTACTTC,CASSLGTGVGIQYF
.,TRBD1,TRBJ1-2,TRBV11-2,TGTGCCAGCAGCTTATCCAGGGAGACAGGGTTTAACTATGGCTACACCTTC,CASSLSRETGFNYGYTF
once,TRBD1,TRBJ1-4,TRBV18,TGTGCCAGCTCAACTCGCCGGACAGGAACTAATGAAAAACTGTTTTTT,CASSTRRTGTNEKLFF
.,.,TRBJ1-1,TRBV14,TGTGCCAGCAGCCCCTTATTTGGGACACCACAGGGAGCTTTCTTT,CASSPLFGTPQGAFF
once,TRBD1,TRBJ1-1,TRBV5-4,TGTGCCAGCAACCCAGGGGGGATTGACACGGGCGGTGGGGCTTTCTTT,CASNPGGIDTGGGAFF
few,.,TRBJ1-3,TRBV24-1,TGTGCCTTGAGCGGAAACACCATATATTTT,CALSGNTIYF
.,.,TRBJ1-4,TRBV19,TGTGCCAGTAGTTTCTTTTCGGGGTCACGGGAAAAACTGTTTTTT,CASSFFSGSREKLFF
.,.,TRBJ1-2,TRBV14,TGTGCCAGCAGCCCTACAGACAGGATGACTAACTATGGCTACACCTTC,CASSPTDRMTNYGYTF